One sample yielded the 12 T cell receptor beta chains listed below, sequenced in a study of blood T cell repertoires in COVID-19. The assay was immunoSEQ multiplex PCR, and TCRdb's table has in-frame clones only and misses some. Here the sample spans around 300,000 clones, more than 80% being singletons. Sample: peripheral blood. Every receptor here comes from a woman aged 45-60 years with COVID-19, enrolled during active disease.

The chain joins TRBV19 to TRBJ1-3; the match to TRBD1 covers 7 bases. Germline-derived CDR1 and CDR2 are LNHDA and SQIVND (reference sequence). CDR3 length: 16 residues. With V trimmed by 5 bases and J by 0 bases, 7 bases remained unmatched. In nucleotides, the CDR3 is TGTGCCAGTAGTTCCCCGACAGGGCCCTCTGGAAACACCATATATTTT. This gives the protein CASSSPTGPSGNTIYF.

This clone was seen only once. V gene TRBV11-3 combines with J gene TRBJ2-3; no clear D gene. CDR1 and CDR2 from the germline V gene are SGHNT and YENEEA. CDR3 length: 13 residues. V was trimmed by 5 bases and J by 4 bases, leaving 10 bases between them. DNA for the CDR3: TGTGCCAGCAGCCAAACAATCGCAGATACGCAGTATTTT. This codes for CASSQTIADTQYF.

CDR3 bases: TGCAGTGCTAGTAGCGGGGGGCGGGAAGAGACCCAGTACTTC. Translated: CSASSGGREETQYF. This chain connects TRBV20-1 to TRBJ2-5; 10 positions agree with TRBD2. CDR1 and CDR2 (germline): DFQATT, SNEGSKA (reference sequence). Trimming removed 3 bases from V and 3 bases from J; junction bases left unmatched: 4. This CDR3 region has 14 residues.

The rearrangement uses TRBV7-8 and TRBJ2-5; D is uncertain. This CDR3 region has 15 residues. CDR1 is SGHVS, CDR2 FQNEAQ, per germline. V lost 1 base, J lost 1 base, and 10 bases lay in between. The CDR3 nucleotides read TGTGCCAGCAGCTTAGGGCAGGTGGTCCAAGAGACCCAGTACTTC. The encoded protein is CASSLGQVVQETQYF.

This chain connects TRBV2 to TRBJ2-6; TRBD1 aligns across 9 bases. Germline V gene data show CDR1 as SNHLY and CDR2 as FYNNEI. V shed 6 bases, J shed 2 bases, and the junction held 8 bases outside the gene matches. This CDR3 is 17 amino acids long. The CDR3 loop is CASSQDRGTAGANVLTF. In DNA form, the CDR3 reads TGTGCCAGCAGCCAGGACAGGGGAACGGCTGGGGCCAACGTCCTGACTTTC.

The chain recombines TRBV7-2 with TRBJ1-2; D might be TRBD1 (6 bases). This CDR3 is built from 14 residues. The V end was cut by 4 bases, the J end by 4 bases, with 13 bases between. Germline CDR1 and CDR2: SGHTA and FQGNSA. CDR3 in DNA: TGTGCCAGCAGCTCGGACAGACCGGCCTATGGCTACACCTTC. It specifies CASSSDRPAYGYTF.

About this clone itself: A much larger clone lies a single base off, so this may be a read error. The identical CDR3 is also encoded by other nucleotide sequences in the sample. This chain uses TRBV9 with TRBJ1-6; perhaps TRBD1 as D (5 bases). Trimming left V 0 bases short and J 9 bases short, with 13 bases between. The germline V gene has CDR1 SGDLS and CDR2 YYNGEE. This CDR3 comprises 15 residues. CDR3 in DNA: TGTGCCAGCAGCGTAGAGGGGCTTTGGAGTTCACCCCTCCACTTT. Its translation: CASSVEGLWSSPLHF.

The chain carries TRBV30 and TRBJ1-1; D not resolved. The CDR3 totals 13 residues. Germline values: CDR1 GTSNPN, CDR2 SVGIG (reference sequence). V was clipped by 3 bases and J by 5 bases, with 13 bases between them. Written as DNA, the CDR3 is TGTGCCTGGAGGCCGGACGGGAGGACTGAAGCTTTCTTT. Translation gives CAWRPDGRTEAFF.

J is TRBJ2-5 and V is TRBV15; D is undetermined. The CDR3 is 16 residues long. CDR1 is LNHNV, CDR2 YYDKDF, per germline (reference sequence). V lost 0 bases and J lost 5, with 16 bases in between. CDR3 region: CATSRDRASYWETQYF. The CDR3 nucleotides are TGTGCCACCAGCAGAGATCGTGCGTCTTATTGGGAGACCCAGTACTTC.

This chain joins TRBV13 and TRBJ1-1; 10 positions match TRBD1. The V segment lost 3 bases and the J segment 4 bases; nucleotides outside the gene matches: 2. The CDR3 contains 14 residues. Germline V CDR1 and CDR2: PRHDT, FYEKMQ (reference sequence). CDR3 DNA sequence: TGTGCCAGCAGCTTCGGACAGGGGGGCACTGAAGCTTTCTTT. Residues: CASSFGQGGTEAFF.

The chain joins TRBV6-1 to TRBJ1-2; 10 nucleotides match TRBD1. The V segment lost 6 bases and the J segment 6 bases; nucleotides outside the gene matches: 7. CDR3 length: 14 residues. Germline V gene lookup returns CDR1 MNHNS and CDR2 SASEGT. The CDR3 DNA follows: TGTGCCAGCAGGCGACAGGGGGCGATTGATGGCTACACCTTC. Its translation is CASRRQGAIDGYTF.

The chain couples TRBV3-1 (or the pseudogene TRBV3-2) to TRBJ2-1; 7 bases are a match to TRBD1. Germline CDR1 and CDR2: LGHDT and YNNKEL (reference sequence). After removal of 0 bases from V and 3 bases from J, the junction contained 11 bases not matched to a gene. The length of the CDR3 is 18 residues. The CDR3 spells CASSQDKGGTGVYNEQFF. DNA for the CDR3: TGTGCCAGCAGCCAAGATAAAGGAGGAACAGGGGTCTACAATGAGCAGTTCTTC.